These 24 T cell receptor beta chains were sequenced from one sample in a study of immune evolution from preneoplasia to lung adenocarcinoma. Clones were sequenced by immunoSEQ multiplex PCR, and TCRdb holds only the in-frame ones, with some missing. In the table there are about 3,500 clones, around 73% of which are singletons. Sequenced sample: FFPE minimally invasive lung adenocarcinoma tissue. These receptors were taken from a person between 60 and 79 years old with lung adenocarcinoma.

The chain employs TRBV29-1 and TRBJ2-5; D call uncertain. Germline V gene lookup returns CDR1 SQVTM and CDR2 ANQGSEA. Deletions cut 3 bases from V and 5 bases from J, with 10 bases between. The CDR3 is made up of 12 amino acids. The CDR3 here is CSVEIGRETQYF. CDR3 in DNA: TGCAGCGTTGAGATTGGACGGGAGACCCAGTACTTC.

V gene TRBV10-3 combines with J gene TRBJ2-1; D may be TRBD2 (6 bases). From germline, CDR1 is ENHRY and CDR2 SYGVKD. Trimming stripped 8 bases from V and 7 bases from J, with 15 bases between. This CDR3 spans 13 amino acids. The CDR3 coding sequence is TGTGCCATCGCCGACCCTGGGAGGAATGAGCAGTTCTTC. Amino acids: CAIADPGRNEQFF.

The chain carries TRBV5-6 and TRBJ2-7; 7 bases align to TRBD2. Germline V gene data show CDR1 as SGHDT and CDR2 as YYEEEE. This CDR3 contains 15 residues. The ends lost 7 bases at V and 4 bases at J; junction bases unmatched: 14. For the CDR3, the DNA is TGTGCCAGCGGGACTATTGGAGCGGAACCTTACGAGCAGTACTTC. Amino acids: CASGTIGAEPYEQYF.

This chain joins TRBV5-1 and TRBJ2-6; possibly TRBD1 for D (5 bases). This CDR3 has 17 amino acids. V dropped 4 bases and J dropped 0 bases, with 14 bases sitting between them. Germline V lookup: CDR1 SGHRS, CDR2 YFSETQ. This chain's CDR3 is CASSASTGYSGANVLTF. CDR3 DNA sequence: TGCGCCAGCAGCGCTTCTACAGGTTACTCTGGGGCCAACGTCCTGACTTTC.

This clone has just one count. The V call is TRBV7-9, the J call TRBJ2-1, with 12 bases matching TRBD2. Trimming took 1 base from V and 7 from J; bases not matched to a gene: 2. The CDR3 extends over 15 amino acids. From germline, CDR1 is SEHNR and CDR2 FQNEAQ (reference sequence). CDR3 DNA: TGTGCCAGCAGCTTAGGGACTAGCGGGGCTAATGAGCAGTTCTTC. Translated, it gives CASSLGTSGANEQFF.

The sample holds one count of this clone. This rearrangement joins TRBV27 to TRBJ2-7; D is unresolved. V gave up 6 bases and J gave up 5 bases, with 14 bases separating them. The CDR3 length is 13 residues. The germline gives CDR1 MNHEY, CDR2 SMNVEV (reference sequence). DNA of the CDR3: TGTGCCAGCAGGTCGCAGCTGGTACACGAGCAGTACTTC. Encoded protein: CASRSQLVHEQYF.

CDR3 sequence: CASSLRGSTDTQYF. The CDR3 DNA reads TGTGCCAGCAGTTTAAGAGGGAGCACAGATACGCAGTATTTT. This chain connects TRBV28 to TRBJ2-3; possibly TRBD2 for D (5 bases). Deletions cut 2 bases from V and 0 bases from J, with 6 bases between. Germline V gene sequence: CDR1 MDHEN, CDR2 SYDVKM. This CDR3 is built from 14 residues.

The chain recombines TRBV19 with TRBJ1-3; the D gene is possibly TRBD1 (5 bases). This CDR3 is 14 amino acids long. V dropped 10 bases and J dropped 0 bases, with 13 bases sitting between them. Germline assignment: CDR1 LNHDA and CDR2 SQIVND (reference sequence). The CDR3 reads CATRGHNSGNTIYF. CDR3 nucleotide sequence: TGTGCCACCAGAGGACACAACTCTGGAAACACCATATATTTT.

The chain links TRBV6-4 to TRBJ2-2, with 7 bases lining up with TRBD1. Germline lookup yields CDR1 MRHNA and CDR2 SNTAGT. V was clipped by 0 bases and J by 0 bases; unmatched bases: 16. The CDR3 covers 21 residues. CDR3 sequence (DNA): TGTGCCAGCAGTGACTCTTTTAGTTCTACGGCTAGGGGGCCGAACACCGGGGAGCTGTTTTTT. Its protein is CASSDSFSSTARGPNTGELFF.

This clone was seen a handful of times. The rearrangement uses TRBV7-3 and TRBJ2-7; D is possibly TRBD2 (7 bases). This CDR3 contains 15 residues. The V end lost 1 base, the J end lost 6 bases, and 16 bases lay between the germline ends. CDR1 is SGHTA and CDR2 is FQGTGA in the germline V gene. The CDR3, as DNA: TGTGCCAGCAGCTTAAGCGGTGGGGGGGGCGCCGAGCAGTACTTC. Translating gives CASSLSGGGGAEQYF.

The chain combines TRBV6-1 with TRBJ2-1; 11 bases are shared with TRBD2. Germline V gene lookup returns CDR1 MNHNS and CDR2 SASEGT. The CDR3 loop spans 16 amino acids. Trimming at V came to 0 bases and at J to 12 bases, leaving 10 bases not matched to a gene. CDR3 nucleotides: TGTGCCAGCAGTGAAGCGTTTGGGACTAGCGGCGTAGTGCAGTTCTTC. It yields the protein CASSEAFGTSGVVQFF.

This clone is classed as large. V and J are TRBV6-1 and TRBJ2-7; 8 positions match TRBD1. Trimming took 4 bases from V and 1 from J; bases not matched to a gene: 3. There are 14 residues in the CDR3. The germline V gene encodes CDR1 MNHNS and CDR2 SASEGT. The CDR3 coding sequence is TGTGCCAGCAGTGTGGGACAGGAATCCTACGAGCAGTACTTC. Its protein is CASSVGQESYEQYF.

The chain employs TRBV28 and TRBJ2-7; 13 positions agree with TRBD2. The CDR3 length is 15 residues. Germline trimming cut 6 bases from V and 1 base from J; bases unmatched to any gene: 3. Germline CDR1 reads MDHEN; CDR2 reads SYDVKM. CDR3 coding DNA: TGTGCCAGCAGCGGGGGACTAGCGGGGTCCTACGAGCAGTACTTC. This codes for CASSGGLAGSYEQYF.

This sequence joins TRBV6-6 and TRBJ1-1; D not resolved. Germline assignment: CDR1 MNHNY and CDR2 SVGAGI (reference sequence). Trimming stripped 5 bases from V and 0 bases from J, with 7 bases between. The CDR3 covers 13 residues. The CDR3 DNA is TGTGCCAGCAGTAAAACCGTGAACACTGAAGCTTTCTTT. Its protein product is CASSKTVNTEAFF.

The chain is built from TRBV9 and TRBJ2-1, with D unclear. Trimming removed 0 bases from V and 3 bases from J, with 19 bases in between. The CDR3 sequence is 18 residues long. CDR1 SGDLS and CDR2 YYNGEE come from the germline V gene. The CDR3, as DNA: TGTGCCAGCAGCGTAGTACCCCACCCTGGTGGGCTCTACAATGAGCAGTTCTTC. Translating it yields CASSVVPHPGGLYNEQFF.

This chain joins TRBV10-3 and TRBJ2-7; 11 bases agree with TRBD2. The CDR3 has 15 amino acids. Germline V gene lookup returns CDR1 ENHRY and CDR2 SYGVKD. The trim removed 9 bases at V and 1 base at J, leaving 8 bases unmatched. This CDR3 is CAMASGTSGSYEQYF. In DNA, the CDR3 is TGTGCCATGGCCTCCGGGACTAGCGGATCCTACGAGCAGTACTTC.

This CDR3 reads CASSLSWGAEQPQHF. Written as DNA, the CDR3 is TGTGCCAGCAGTTTATCATGGGGCGCGGAACAGCCCCAGCATTTT. The genes are TRBV27 and TRBJ1-5, with D tentatively TRBD1 (5 bases). The CDR3 is made up of 15 amino acids. Between the trimmed V and J ends, which lost 0 bases and 7 bases, there was a span of 13 bases. The germline gives CDR1 MNHEY, CDR2 SMNVEV (reference sequence).

This chain joins TRBV11-2 and TRBJ2-2; 8 bases match TRBD2. The V and J ends lost 8 bases and 3 bases, in that order; junction bases with no gene match: 14. The CDR3 loop spans 17 amino acids. Looked up from germline, CDR1 is SGHAT and CDR2 is FQNNGV. CDR3 protein: CASATGREVSHTGELFF. The CDR3, as DNA: TGTGCCAGCGCTACTGGGCGGGAGGTCTCCCACACCGGGGAGCTGTTTTTT.

The CDR3 coding sequence is TGTGCCAGCAGTACCCGAACCTACGAGCAGTACTTC. Translation: CASSTRTYEQYF. V is TRBV6-5 and J is TRBJ2-7, with D unclear. This CDR3 contains 12 residues. With 5 bases removed from V and 2 bases from J, the gap between germline ends came to 7 bases. Germline CDR1 MNHEY, CDR2 SVGAGI.

The chain couples TRBV11-3 to TRBJ2-7, with D tentatively TRBD2 (5 bases). The germline V and J ends were trimmed by 0 bases and 6 bases, with 12 bases remaining between them. Germline CDR1 is SGHNT and CDR2 is YENEEA. The CDR3 spans 14 residues. CDR3: CASSLDWASGEQYF. DNA for the CDR3: TGTGCCAGCAGCTTAGATTGGGCCAGCGGCGAGCAGTACTTC.

This rearrangement joins TRBV6-5 to TRBJ1-5, with D possibly matching TRBD1 (6 bases). Trimming shortened V by 6 bases and J by 1 base, and 10 bases separated the two germline ends. Germline V gene data show CDR1 as MNHEY and CDR2 as SVGAGI. This CDR3 has 14 residues. The CDR3 sequence is CASSSQGSNQPQHF. As DNA, the CDR3 is TGTGCCAGCAGCTCACAGGGAAGCAATCAGCCCCAGCATTTT.

This clone occurred a few times. The V call is TRBV4-1, the J call TRBJ1-5, with D possibly being TRBD1 (5 bases). V lost 1 base to trimming and J lost 1 base, with 8 bases between them. The germline V gene has CDR1 MGHRA and CDR2 YSYEKL. CDR3 length equals 15 residues. CDR3 residues: CASSQVRESNQPQHF. The CDR3 nucleotides are TGCGCCAGCAGCCAAGTCAGGGAAAGCAATCAGCCCCAGCATTTT.

CDR3 nucleotide sequence: TGTGCCAGCAGTCCTCGGACAGGTCCTTTACGCTCCTACGAGCAGTACTTC. This translates into CASSPRTGPLRSYEQYF. This sequence joins TRBV27 and TRBJ2-7; 7 bases match TRBD1. The CDR3 has 17 amino acids. J was trimmed by 0 bases and V by 5 bases; bases with no gene match: 13. Germline-derived CDR1 and CDR2 are MNHEY and SMNVEV (reference sequence).

The V and J genes are TRBV27 and TRBJ1-2, with a weak D call TRBD1 (5 bases). V was cut by 5 bases and J by 2 bases, with 12 bases left in between. Per the germline V gene, CDR1 is MNHEY and CDR2 is SMNVEV (reference sequence). This CDR3 contains 14 residues. CDR3 sequence reads: CASSPSGGNYGYTF. The DNA for the CDR3 is TGTGCCAGCAGTCCCTCGGGGGGAAACTATGGCTACACCTTC.